Listed below are T cell receptor beta chains from one sample, sequenced in a study of T cells after posttransplantation cyclophosphamide. TCRdb's copy holds only in-frame clones and misses some; the assay was immunoSEQ multiplex PCR. This sample carries tens of thousands of clones and no singletons, and roughly 1.5% goes to the top ten. Sequenced input: PBMCs. These receptors originate from a man aged 50 or older in good health, CMV-negative, and a related stem cell transplant donor. CDR3s include the opening cysteine and the closing phenylalanine or tryptophan. A D gene is named only where the DNA matches it firmly. A clone size is listed for some rows: how often the clone was seen (once, few, many), or a class if it is expanded.

TGCGCCAGCAGCTCCCAGGGTGATGGTCCCTACGAGCAGTACTTC,CASSSQGDGPYEQYF,-,TRBJ2-7,many,TRBV5-1
TGTGCCAGCTCACCATCCACATCCAATCAGCCCCAGCATTTT,CASSPSTSNQPQHF,-,TRBJ1-5,many,TRBV18
TGTGCCAGCAGCCCCTCCGGAGGGCGAGACGAGCAGTACTTC,CASSPSGGRDEQYF,-,TRBJ2-7,-,TRBV5-4
TGCGCCAGCAGCTTCGGGAACATGAACACTGAAGCTTTCTTT,CASSFGNMNTEAFF,-,TRBJ1-1,many,TRBV5-1
TGTGCCAGCAGCGTCGGGGTAGCGGGAGCGGGGGAGACCCAGTACTTC,CASSVGVAGAGETQYF,TRBD2,TRBJ2-5,many,TRBV9
TGCGCCAGCAGCCAAGATCCGAGGGACAGGGCAGAGACCCAGTACTTC,CASSQDPRDRAETQYF,TRBD1,TRBJ2-5,many,TRBV4-1
TGCGCCAGCAGCTCGACAGGGGTAGAGACCCAGTACTTC,CASSSTGVETQYF,TRBD1,TRBJ2-5,many,TRBV5-1
TGTGCCAGCTCACCTTTGGAGTCTGGAAACACCATATATTTT,CASSPLESGNTIYF,-,TRBJ1-3,many,TRBV18
TGCGCCACCAGGTGGGAGGCGAGCACAGATACGCAGTATTTT,CATRWEASTDTQYF,-,TRBJ2-3,many,TRBV5-1
TGTGCCAGCAGTCCGCCACGGGAAACCCAGTTCTTC,CASSPPRETQFF,-,TRBJ2-1,many,TRBV28
TGCGCCAGCAGCCCGACAGTCCAAGAGACCCAGTACTTC,CASSPTVQETQYF,-,TRBJ2-5,many,TRBV5-1
TGTGCCAGCAGTCCCGCCGGGACAGGGGGCTACGAGCAGTACTTC,CASSPAGTGGYEQYF,TRBD1,TRBJ2-7,many,TRBV27
TGTGCCAGTAGTAAGCAGGTTGATGAAAAACTGTTTTTT,CASSKQVDEKLFF,-,TRBJ1-4,many,TRBV19
TGTGCCAGCAGTGAATTCAGGGGGCTAGGCTATGGCTACACCTTC,CASSEFRGLGYGYTF,TRBD1,TRBJ1-2,many,TRBV6-1
TGTGCCAGCAATCGCCGGGGGGTCCAAGAGACCCAGTACTTC,CASNRRGVQETQYF,TRBD2,TRBJ2-5,many,TRBV2
TGTGCCAGCAGAATCGGGGAGTCCGAGGCCCAGTACTTC,CASRIGESEAQYF,-,TRBJ2-5,-,TRBV7-8
TGTGCCAGCAGTCTCTACACTGAAGCTTTCTTT,CASSLYTEAFF,-,TRBJ1-1,many,TRBV28
TGCGCCAGCAGCCCGATAATTGATGCCCTAGCCTCGGATACGCAGTATTTT,CASSPIIDALASDTQYF,-,TRBJ2-3,many,TRBV4-1
TGCGCCAGCAGCTTGCTCACTACAGGGAAAGAGACCCAGTACTTC,CASSLLTTGKETQYF,-,TRBJ2-5,many,TRBV5-1
TGTGCCAGCAGCTTACGGGGGGAGCTGTTTTTT,CASSLRGELFF,-,TRBJ2-2,many,TRBV9
TGCAGCGTTGAAGATCCTGTCCCCCCAGATACGCAGTATTTT,CSVEDPVPPDTQYF,-,TRBJ2-3,many,TRBV29-1
TGTGCCAGCTCACCCGAGGAGAGGGTCGAGCAGTACTTC,CASSPEERVEQYF,-,TRBJ2-7,-,TRBV18
TGTGCCAGCAGTTACGGGTACAGTTCGAACACTGAAGCTTTCTTT,CASSYGYSSNTEAFF,-,TRBJ1-1,many,TRBV6-5
TGTGCCAGCAGTTTTTTGTCCGCCGGGAACGGCAATCAGCCCCAGCATTTT,CASSFLSAGNGNQPQHF,-,TRBJ1-5,many,TRBV28
TGTGCCAGTAGTATCTGGGGCACGATCGAGGGCTACACCTTC,CASSIWGTIEGYTF,-,TRBJ1-2,many,TRBV19
TGTGCCAGCAGCTTGCCGGGACTAGCTAGCACAGATACGCAGTATTTT,CASSLPGLASTDTQYF,TRBD2,TRBJ2-3,many,TRBV5-4
TGTGCCAGTACACAACGCGACATACTCTATGGCTACACCTTC,CASTQRDILYGYTF,-,TRBJ1-2,many,TRBV19
TGTGCCAGCAGTGAAAAAGACAGGGCCTACAATGAGCAGTTCTTC,CASSEKDRAYNEQFF,TRBD1,TRBJ2-1,many,TRBV6-9
TGTGCCAGCAGTTTGGTCAGGGGGCACAATGAGCAGTTCTTC,CASSLVRGHNEQFF,TRBD1,TRBJ2-1,many,TRBV27
TGTGCCAGCAGCTTAGTTGGGACAAGCTATAGCAATCAGCCCCAGCATTTT,CASSLVGTSYSNQPQHF,-,TRBJ1-5,many,TRBV7-2
TGCGCCAGCAGCTGGGGACTGCCCTACACCGGGGAGCTGTTTTTT,CASSWGLPYTGELFF,-,TRBJ2-2,many,TRBV5-1
TGTGCCAGCAGCTCGGGACAGGGCGGTCGAAACACCATATATTTT,CASSSGQGGRNTIYF,TRBD1,TRBJ1-3,many,TRBV7-9
TGTGCCAGCTCACCCCGGGACAGGGTAACAGATACGCAGTATTTT,CASSPRDRVTDTQYF,TRBD1,TRBJ2-3,many,TRBV18
TGTGCCAGCAGCGGGGGACTAGCGGGGGGGCTTAGTACGCAGTATTTT,CASSGGLAGGLSTQYF,TRBD2,TRBJ2-3,many,TRBV5-8
TGTGCCAGCAGCCCCATAGTGGGACTCGGAAAGGCAGATACGCAGTATTTT,CASSPIVGLGKADTQYF,-,TRBJ2-3,many,TRBV11-2
TGTGCCAGCAGTTACTCGCGGGCGGGGGGGACTGAAGCTTTCTTT,CASSYSRAGGTEAFF,-,TRBJ1-1,many,TRBV6-5
TGTGCCAGCAGTTCCACAGGGGAAAGATATGGCTACACCTTC,CASSSTGERYGYTF,TRBD1,TRBJ1-2,many,TRBV2
TGTGCCAGCAGTTTCCGGGACAGAGTTTTGAGTGGCTACACCTTC,CASSFRDRVLSGYTF,TRBD1,TRBJ1-2,few,TRBV7-9
TGTGCCAGCAGCTTGGGCGGGACAGGTTGGACTGAAGCTTTCTTT,CASSLGGTGWTEAFF,TRBD1,TRBJ1-1,many,TRBV5-4
TGTGCCAGCAGATCGTCTAGCGGGTTCTCCTACAATGAGCAGTTCTTC,CASRSSSGFSYNEQFF,TRBD2,TRBJ2-1,many,TRBV7-6
TGTGCCAGCAGCCCACAGGGCTACTATGGCTACACCTTC,CASSPQGYYGYTF,-,TRBJ1-2,many,TRBV9
TGTGCCAGCAGCCAAGCGTTCACTAGCGCAGAGACCCAGTACTTC,CASSQAFTSAETQYF,TRBD2,TRBJ2-5,many,TRBV4-2
TGTGCCAGCAGCGATACCGGGACAGGTCAAGAGACCCAGTACTTC,CASSDTGTGQETQYF,TRBD1,TRBJ2-5,many,TRBV11-1
TGTGCCAGCAGTTTGAGAGAGACCCAGTACTTC,CASSLRETQYF,-,TRBJ2-5,many,TRBV2
TGTGCCAGCAGCTCGCGGGGGGTCACAGATACGCAGTATTTT,CASSSRGVTDTQYF,TRBD2,TRBJ2-3,many,TRBV13
TGTGCCAGCAGTTTCAGGCCCACTGAAGCTTTCTTT,CASSFRPTEAFF,-,TRBJ1-1,many,TRBV28
TGCGCCAGCAGCCTCCTGGGAGGGACAGGGAGTGCATGGGAGGAAAAACTGTTTTTT,CASSLLGGTGSAWEEKLFF,TRBD1,TRBJ1-4,many,TRBV5-1
TGTGCCAGCAGCTTGCCCGGGACAGGGGACTACGAGCAGTACTTC,CASSLPGTGDYEQYF,TRBD1,TRBJ2-7,many,TRBV5-6
TGTGCCAGCAGCTTATCGTCCAGCGCAAATGAGCAGTTCTTC,CASSLSSSANEQFF,-,TRBJ2-1,many,TRBV7-3
TGCGCCAGCAGTGGAAACAGGGCGGGTGAGCAGTTCTTC,CASSGNRAGEQFF,-,TRBJ2-1,many,TRBV10-1